This T cell receptor beta chain was captured in a study of T and B cells in COVID-19 patients. Study background: The recovered patients had mostly mild to moderate COVID-19 with outpatient management. Critical illness requiring mechanical ventilation or extracorporeal membrane oxygenation affected about 60% of the roughly 20 active-infection patients. Of around 21 active-infection patients, approximately 18 carried comorbidities linked to unfavorable COVID-19 outcome.

This CDR3 region has 16 residues. From germline, CDR1 is DFQATT and CDR2 SNEGSKA (reference sequence). Overall study results and limits: Clonality of TRB repertoires was high in active COVID-19; recovery brought above-healthy diversity and richness.

Regarding this clonotype: Its antigen remains unidentified. Germline and junction disagree at one end, which may indicate a read error.

Each TRB amplification used about 220-500 ng of genomic DNA from blood. BIOMED2 TRB-A/B primer pools were used in multiplex TRB PCR. MiXCR, applied by TCRdb to the multiplex PCR reads, yields one record per CDR3 protein. The sample yields over 8,000 distinct CDR3 sequences, approximately 35% seen once. The specimen was blood. This sequence joins TRBV20-1 and TRBJ2-7, with TRBD2 matching 14 bases. This receptor was taken from a human donor with active COVID-19. The CDR3 sequence: CSARDGTSGGDYELYF. The DNA of the CDR3 is TGCAGTGCTAGAGATGGGACTAGCGGGGGAGACTACGAGCTGTACTTC.